These T cell receptor beta chains were read from a single sample in a study of response to subunit inactivated influenza vaccine. TCRdb itself ran the RT-PCR reads through MiXCR, one entry per CDR3 protein. The repertoire includes about 780,000 distinct CDR3 sequences, around 18% of them detected once, and roughly 11% sits in the top ten. This specimen consisted of PBMCs from blood, obtained more than 4 days after vaccination. These receptors were collected from a man aged 45-65 years who received an inactivated influenza vaccine. Each CDR3 is given with its conserved first and last residue. D genes are given only for firm matches. Expanded clones get a size class; other rows say once, few or many, or leave the size out.

clone_size	v_call	j_call	d_call	cdr3_nt	cdr3_aa
.	TRBV20-1	TRBJ1-2	.	TGCAGTGCTAGAGATACCAGGCGCGAGTACGGCTACACCTTC	CSARDTRREYGYTF
few	TRBV24-1	TRBJ2-1	TRBD1	TGTGCTACCAGTGATGGGACAGGGAGAAATGAGCAGTTCTTC	CATSDGTGRNEQFF
.	TRBV24-1	TRBJ2-3	.	TGTGCCACCAGTACCGTTGGTAGCACAGATACGCAGTATTTT	CATSTVGSTDTQYF
many	TRBV12-3/TRBV12-4	TRBJ2-1	.	TGTGCCAGCACACAGAGCAGTGGGAAGAATGAGCAGTTCTTC	CASTQSSGKNEQFF
few	TRBV20-1	TRBJ2-7	.	TGCAGTGCTGTACGACAGGCCATAGGGGACGAGCAGTACTTC	CSAVRQAIGDEQYF
.	TRBV12-3/TRBV12-4	TRBJ2-2	TRBD2	TGTGCCAGCAGTCCTCAGACTAGCGGGAGGGCCGTAGGGGAGCTGTTTTTT	CASSPQTSGRAVGELFF
few	TRBV5-6	TRBJ1-2	.	TGTGCCAGCACCCGGGTGGGACTCGAGGGAGATGGCTACACCTTC	CASTRVGLEGDGYTF
few	TRBV27	TRBJ1-1	TRBD1	TGTGCCAGCAGCACCCCACCAGGACAGGGGAACACTGAAGCTTTCTTT	CASSTPPGQGNTEAFF
few	TRBV6-5	TRBJ1-5	.	TGTGCCAGCAGTTACGGTGGGGGTGGTCAGCCCCAGCATTTT	CASSYGGGGQPQHF
.	TRBV4-1	TRBJ2-1	.	TGCGCCAGCAGCCAAAGGACTGCCTACAATGAGCAGTTCTTC	CASSQRTAYNEQFF
few	TRBV20-1	TRBJ2-5	TRBD2	TGCAGTGCTCCCCCGGGGGGGGCGCCTGAGACCCAGTACTTC	CSAPPGGAPETQYF
many	TRBV29-1	TRBJ1-4	.	TGCAGCGTTGTTGAAGGGGGGGGTGAAAAACTGTTTTTT	CSVVEGGGEKLFF
few	TRBV20-1	TRBJ1-1	.	TGCAGTGCTAGAGACGGCCTCCGGCACCCAAGAAGTGAAGCTTTCTTT	CSARDGLRHPRSEAFF
.	TRBV15	TRBJ1-3	.	TGTGCCACCAGCAGAGTCATAGAGGCTGGAAACACCATATATTTT	CATSRVIEAGNTIYF
many	TRBV15	TRBJ2-1	.	TGTGCCACCAGCAGAGAATTGGCGGTTGAGCAGTTCTTC	CATSRELAVEQFF
.	TRBV4-2	TRBJ2-7	.	TGTGCCAGCAGCCAAGTAGCCGAGGAGCAGTACTTC	CASSQVAEEQYF
.	TRBV6-5	TRBJ2-3	TRBD2	TGTGCCAGCAGTTACGTAGGGCGGGGGGGCACAGATACGCAGTATTTT	CASSYVGRGGTDTQYF
few	TRBV20-1	TRBJ2-7	.	TGCAGTGCTAGACCCGGGGCGAACCCCTACGAGCAGTACTTC	CSARPGANPYEQYF
.	TRBV10-3	TRBJ2-2	.	TGTGCCATCAGACAGACCCTGGCGGGCGGGGTTACGACCGGGGAGCTGTTTTTT	CAIRQTLAGGVTTGELFF
many	TRBV20-1	TRBJ2-3	.	TGCAGTGTCGAAGAGCGGTCAGATACGCAGTATTTT	CSVEERSDTQYF
few	TRBV6-1	TRBJ2-3	TRBD1	TGTGCCAGCAGTCCCTCTCCTGGGACAGGGGCCACAGATACGCAGTATTTT	CASSPSPGTGATDTQYF
.	TRBV12-3/TRBV12-4	TRBJ1-6	.	TGTGCCAGCCAGGGCAGGGGCTCCTATAATTCACCCCTCCACTTT	CASQGRGSYNSPLHF
.	TRBV20-1	TRBJ2-1	.	TGCAGTGCTAGAGGACAGATATACAATGAGCAGTTCTTC	CSARGQIYNEQFF
few	TRBV20-1	TRBJ1-2	.	TGCAGTGCTAATACAGGGAGTTATGGCTACACCTTC	CSANTGSYGYTF
.	TRBV11-2	TRBJ2-2	.	TGTGCCAGCAGCCACTCCCGGGGGCTAACCGGGGAGCTGTTTTTT	CASSHSRGLTGELFF